This TCR beta chain was sequenced during a study of vaccination and CD4 T cells after COVID-19. In the study overall: Samples after vaccination came a median 72 days past dose two, ranging 14 to 241. Stimulation of the cells used overlapping spike peptide pools from SARS-CoV-2 and from the common cold coronaviruses HCoV-NL63, HCoV-OC43 and HCoV-229E. As control conditions, cultures were given either a CEFX pool serving as positive control, an HIV-1 Nef pool, or no peptide at all.

The Oncomine TCR Beta short-read assay was applied to DNA of cultured CD4+ T cells. From the PCR reads, TCRdb called clonotypes with MiXCR, one entry per CDR3 protein. The data show roughly 7,500 distinct CDR3 sequences, 40% to 55% seen once. Treatment reported: 10-day PBMC culture with coronavirus spike peptide pools or control peptides (ViraFEST assay). For ViraFEST, peptide pools expanded antigen-specific T cells, after which the TCRs were sequenced. Concerning this clonotype itself: The antigen remains undetermined.

This CDR3 comprises 14 residues. The V end was cut by 0 bases, the J end by 1 base, with 9 bases between. In germline, CDR1 is DFQATT, CDR2 SNEGSKA (reference sequence). This clonotype was obtained from a human donor who had recovered from COVID-19. The rearrangement links TRBV20-1 to TRBJ1-1, with D uncertain. Sequencing input: CD4+ T cells from blood, cultured in vitro. The CDR3 DNA reads TGCAGTGCTAGAGAAAGACGGGCGAACACTGAAGCTTTCTTT. It specifies CSARERRANTEAFF.